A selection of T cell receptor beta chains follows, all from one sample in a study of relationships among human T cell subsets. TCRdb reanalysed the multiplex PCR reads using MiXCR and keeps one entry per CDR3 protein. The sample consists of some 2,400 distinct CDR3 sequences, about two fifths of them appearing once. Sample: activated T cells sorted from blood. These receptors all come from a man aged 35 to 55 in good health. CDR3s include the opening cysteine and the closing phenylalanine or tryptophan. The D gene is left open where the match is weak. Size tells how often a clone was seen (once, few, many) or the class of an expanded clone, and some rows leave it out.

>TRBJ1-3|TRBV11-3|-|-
CASSPGGSLSGNTIYF
TGTGCCAGCAGCCCGGGAGGGTCGCTCTCTGGAAACACCATATATTTT
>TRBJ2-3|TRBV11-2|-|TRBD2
CASSLDPGLAGGSADTQYF
TGTGCCAGCAGCTTAGATCCCGGACTAGCGGGGGGCTCGGCAGATACGCAGTATTTT
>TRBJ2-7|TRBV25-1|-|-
CASSDPYYEQYF
TGTGCCAGCAGTGATCCGTACTACGAGCAGTACTTC
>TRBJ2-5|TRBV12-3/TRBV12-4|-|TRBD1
CASLGQGAETQYF
TGTGCCAGCCTTGGACAGGGGGCTGAGACCCAGTACTTC
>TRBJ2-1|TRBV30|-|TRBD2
CASDGALVEGDGTSGSYRLNEQFF
TGTGCCTCGGACGGAGCGTTGGTTGAGGGGGACGGGACTAGCGGGAGTTATAGGCTCAATGAGCAGTTCTTC
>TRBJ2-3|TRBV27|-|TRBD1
CASSARDRKDTQYF
TGTGCCAGCAGTGCCCGGGACAGAAAAGATACGCAGTATTTT
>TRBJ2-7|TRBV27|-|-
CASSLSSTYEQYF
TGTGCCAGCAGTTTATCTAGCACCTACGAGCAGTACTTC
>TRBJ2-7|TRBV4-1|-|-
CASSQDRRGSYEQYF
TGCGCCAGCAGCCAAGATCGGAGGGGCTCCTACGAGCAGTACTTC
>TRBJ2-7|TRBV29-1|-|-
CSVEGFGVTGEQYF
TGCAGCGTTGAAGGGTTCGGCGTAACGGGTGAGCAGTACTTC
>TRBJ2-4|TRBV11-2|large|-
CASSPLKDKNIQYF
TGTGCCAGCAGCCCCCTTAAGGACAAAAACATTCAGTACTTC
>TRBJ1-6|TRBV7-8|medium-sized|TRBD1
CASSLGQAEPLHF
TGTGCCAGCAGCTTGGGACAGGCAGAACCCCTCCACTTT
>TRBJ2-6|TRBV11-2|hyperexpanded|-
CASSFGQGPNPGANVLTF
TGTGCCAGCAGCTTTGGGCAGGGGCCCAATCCAGGGGCCAACGTCCTGACTTTC
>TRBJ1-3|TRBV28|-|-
CASSLAVRGGNTIYF
TGTGCCAGCAGTTTGGCGGTTAGGGGTGGAAACACCATATATTTT
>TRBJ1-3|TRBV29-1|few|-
CSVASSGNTIYF
TGCAGCGTTGCTAGCTCTGGAAACACCATATATTTT
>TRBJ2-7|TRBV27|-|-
CASSFRAANYEQYF
TGTGCCAGCAGTTTTCGAGCGGCCAACTACGAGCAGTACTTC
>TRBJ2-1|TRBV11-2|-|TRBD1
CASSFRGKDYNEQFF
TGTGCCAGCAGCTTCAGGGGGAAAGATTACAATGAGCAGTTCTTC
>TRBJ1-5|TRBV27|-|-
CASSLTVMDQPQHF
TGTGCCAGCAGTTTGACGGTCATGGATCAGCCCCAGCATTTT
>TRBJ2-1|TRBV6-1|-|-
CASIYEGGSYNEQFF
TGTGCCAGCATCTATGAGGGTGGATCCTACAATGAGCAGTTCTTC
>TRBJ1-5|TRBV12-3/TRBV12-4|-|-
CASAEQGSNQPQHF
TGTGCCAGCGCTGAGCAGGGAAGCAATCAGCCCCAGCATTTT
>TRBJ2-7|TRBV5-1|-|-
CASSLGGLSSYEQYF
TGCGCCAGCAGCTTGGGAGGCCTGAGCTCCTACGAGCAGTACTTC
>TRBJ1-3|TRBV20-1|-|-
CSVLQVNSGNTIYF
TGCAGTGTCCTGCAAGTGAACTCTGGAAACACCATATATTTT
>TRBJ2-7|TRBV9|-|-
CASSPGGAEQYF
TGTGCCAGCAGCCCAGGGGGGGCCGAGCAGTACTTC
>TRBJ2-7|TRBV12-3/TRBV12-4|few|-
CASSISYEQYF
TGTGCCAGCAGCATCAGCTACGAGCAGTACTTC
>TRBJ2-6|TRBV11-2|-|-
CAGSFGRGPNPGANVLTF
TGTGCCGGCAGCTTTGGGCGGGGGCCCAATCCAGGGGCCAACGTCCTGACTTTC
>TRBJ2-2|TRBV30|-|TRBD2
CAHGLAGVGELFF
TGTGCCCACGGGCTAGCGGGAGTCGGGGAGCTGTTTTTT
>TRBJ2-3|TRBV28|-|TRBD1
CASPRGSTDTQYF
TGTGCCAGCCCCAGGGGGTCCACAGATACGCAGTATTTT
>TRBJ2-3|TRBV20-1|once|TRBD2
CSAIRLAGATDTQYF
TGCAGTGCTATTCGACTAGCGGGAGCCACAGATACGCAGTATTTT
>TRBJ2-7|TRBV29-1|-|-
CSVENRSGFGIEQYF
TGCAGCGTTGAAAATCGGTCAGGGTTCGGCATCGAGCAGTACTTC
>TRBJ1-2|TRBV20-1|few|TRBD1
CSGQGAPNYGYTF
TGCAGCGGACAGGGGGCGCCTAACTATGGCTACACCTTC
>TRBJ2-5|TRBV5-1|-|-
CASREQGQKETQYF
TGCGCCAGCAGAGAACAGGGCCAGAAAGAGACCCAGTACTTC
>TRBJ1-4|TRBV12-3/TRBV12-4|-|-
CASSLAVGGSEKLFF
TGTGCCAGCAGTTTAGCGGTCGGGGGCAGTGAAAAACTGTTTTTT
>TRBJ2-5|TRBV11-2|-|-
CASSLMGGLNF
TGTGCCAGCAGCTTAATGGGGGGCTTGAACTTC
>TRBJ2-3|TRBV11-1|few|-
CASSLAATLTDTQYF
TGTGCCAGCAGCTTAGCGGCGACCCTCACAGATACGCAGTATTTT
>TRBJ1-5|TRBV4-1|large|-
CASSQEGVNQPQHF
TGCGCCAGCAGCCAAGAAGGGGTGAATCAGCCCCAGCATTTT
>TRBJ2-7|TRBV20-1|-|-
CSVGTSSYEQYF
TGCAGTGTCGGGACATCCTCCTACGAGCAGTACTTC
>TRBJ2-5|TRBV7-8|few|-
CASRPGPVLQETQYF
TGTGCCAGCAGACCCGGGCCGGTACTCCAAGAGACCCAGTACTTC
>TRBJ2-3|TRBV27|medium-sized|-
CASTTFYGKHRTDTQYF
TGTGCCAGCACCACTTTTTACGGGAAACACCGCACAGATACGCAGTATTTT
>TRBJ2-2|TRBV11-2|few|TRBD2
CASSFGLAFSGELFF
TGTGCCAGCAGCTTTGGACTAGCGTTCTCTGGGGAGCTGTTTTTT
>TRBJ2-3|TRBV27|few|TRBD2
CASSLIPSGGTDTQYF
TGTGCCAGCAGTTTAATCCCTAGCGGGGGCACAGATACGCAGTATTTT
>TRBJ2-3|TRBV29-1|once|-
CSVESGNTQYF
TGCAGCGTTGAATCCGGTAATACGCAGTATTTT
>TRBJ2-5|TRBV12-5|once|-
CASGRDDSPETQYF
TGTGCTAGTGGCCGAGACGACAGTCCCGAGACCCAGTACTTC
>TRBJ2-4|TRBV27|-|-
CASLGYGSHIQYF
TGTGCCAGCCTTGGATACGGGAGTCACATTCAGTACTTC
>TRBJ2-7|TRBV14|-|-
CASSQDPRDYEQYF
TGTGCCAGCAGCCAAGATCCCAGGGACTACGAGCAGTACTTC
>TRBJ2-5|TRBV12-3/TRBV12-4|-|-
CASSLGLGGETQYF
TGTGCCAGCAGTCTCGGACTAGGGGGCGAGACCCAGTACTTC
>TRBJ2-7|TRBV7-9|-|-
CASSPTGSPYEQYF
TGTGCCAGCAGCCCCACAGGCAGTCCCTACGAGCAGTACTTC
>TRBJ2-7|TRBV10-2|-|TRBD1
CASRHPGQAYEQYF
TGCGCCAGCAGACACCCGGGACAGGCCTACGAGCAGTACTTC
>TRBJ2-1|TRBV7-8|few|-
CASSLLRGILYNEQFF
TGTGCCAGCAGCCTTCTCCGCGGGATCCTCTACAATGAGCAGTTCTTC
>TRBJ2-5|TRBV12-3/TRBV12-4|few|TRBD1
CASSPRQGGNQETQYF
TGTGCCAGCAGTCCGAGACAGGGCGGTAACCAAGAGACCCAGTACTTC